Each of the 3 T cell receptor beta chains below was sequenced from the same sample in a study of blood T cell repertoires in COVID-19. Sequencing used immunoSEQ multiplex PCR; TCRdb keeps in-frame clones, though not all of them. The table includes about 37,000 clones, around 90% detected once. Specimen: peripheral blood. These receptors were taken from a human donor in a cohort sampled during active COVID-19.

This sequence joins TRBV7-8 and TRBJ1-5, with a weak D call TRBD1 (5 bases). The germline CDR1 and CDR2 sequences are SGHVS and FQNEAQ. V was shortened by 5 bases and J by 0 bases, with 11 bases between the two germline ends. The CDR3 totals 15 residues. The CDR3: CASSPGGFSNQPQHF. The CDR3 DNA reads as TGTGCCAGCAGCCCCGGGGGGTTTAGCAATCAGCCCCAGCATTTT.

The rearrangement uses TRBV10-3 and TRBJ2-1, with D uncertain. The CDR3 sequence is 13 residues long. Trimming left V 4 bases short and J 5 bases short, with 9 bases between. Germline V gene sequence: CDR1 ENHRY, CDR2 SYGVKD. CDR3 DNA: TGTGCCATCAGTGGCCCGACTGACAATGAGCAGTTCTTC. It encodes CAISGPTDNEQFF.

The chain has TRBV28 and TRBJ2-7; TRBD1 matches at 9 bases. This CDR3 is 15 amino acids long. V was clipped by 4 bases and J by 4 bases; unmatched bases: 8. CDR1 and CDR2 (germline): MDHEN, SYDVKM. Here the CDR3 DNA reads TGTGCCAGCAGTTCCATCGGACAGGGGAGGTACGAGCAGTACTTC. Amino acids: CASSSIGQGRYEQYF.